This T cell receptor (beta chain) was profiled in a study of CD8 T cells in ankylosing spondylitis. In making TCR beta libraries, quantitative 5'-RACE with molecular barcodes was used. TCRdb passed the 5' RACE reads through MiXCR, listing each CDR3 protein once. The table lists about 160,000 distinct CDR3 sequences, around 9.6% of them singletons. This clonotype was seen only once. Its target is unknown. CDR1 is LGHNT, CDR2 FRNRAP, per germline. The CDR3 is 20 amino acids. The V end lost 2 bases, the J end lost 12 bases, and 35 bases lay between the germline ends. Study results and caveats: Enrichment of disease-linked clones was reportedly significant in matched ankylosing spondylitis synovial fluid.

Sequencing was done on a sample of blood, either unsorted or a sorted T cell fraction (not recorded which). This clonotype originated in a female donor with ankylosing spondylitis or in good health (not recorded which). This rearrangement joins TRBV12-5 to TRBJ2-1; possibly TRBD1 or TRBD2 for D (6 bases each). CDR3 residues: CASGLLDRGHGLIFRLGQFF. The DNA for the CDR3 is TGTGCTAGTGGTTTGCTCGACCGGGGGCACGGACTCATTTTCCGCCTTGGGCAGTTCTTC.